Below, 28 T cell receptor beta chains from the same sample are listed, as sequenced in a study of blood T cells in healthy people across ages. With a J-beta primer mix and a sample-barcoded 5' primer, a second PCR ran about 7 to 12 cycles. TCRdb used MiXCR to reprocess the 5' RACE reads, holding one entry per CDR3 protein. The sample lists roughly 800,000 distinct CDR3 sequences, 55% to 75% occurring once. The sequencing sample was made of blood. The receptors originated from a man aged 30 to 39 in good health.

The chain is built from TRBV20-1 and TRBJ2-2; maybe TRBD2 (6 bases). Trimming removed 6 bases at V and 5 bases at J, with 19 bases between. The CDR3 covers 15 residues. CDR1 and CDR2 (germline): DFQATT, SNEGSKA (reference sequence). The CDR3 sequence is CSAPFRGSETGELFF. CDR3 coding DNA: TGCAGTGCCCCTTTCCGGGGGAGCGAGACCGGGGAGCTGTTTTTT.

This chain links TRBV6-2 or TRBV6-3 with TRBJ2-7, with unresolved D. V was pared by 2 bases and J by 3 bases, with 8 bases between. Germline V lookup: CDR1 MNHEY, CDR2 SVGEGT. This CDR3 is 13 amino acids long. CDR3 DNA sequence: TGTGCCAGCAGTTACAACTACGACTACGAGCAGTACTTC. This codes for CASSYNYDYEQYF.

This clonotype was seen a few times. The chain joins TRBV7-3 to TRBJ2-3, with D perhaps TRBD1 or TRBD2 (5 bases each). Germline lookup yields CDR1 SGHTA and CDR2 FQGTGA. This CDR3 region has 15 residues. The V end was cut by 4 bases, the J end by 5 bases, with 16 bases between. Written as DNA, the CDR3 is TGTGCCAGCAGCTCGGGGACCACGACCCTAGATACGCAGTATTTT. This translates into CASSSGTTTLDTQYF.

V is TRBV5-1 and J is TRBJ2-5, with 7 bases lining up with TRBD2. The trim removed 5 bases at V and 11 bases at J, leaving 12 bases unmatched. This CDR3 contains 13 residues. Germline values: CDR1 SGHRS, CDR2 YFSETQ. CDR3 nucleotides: TGCGCCAGCAGGTCGGGAGGTAACAATGAGCAGTACTTC. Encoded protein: CASRSGGNNEQYF. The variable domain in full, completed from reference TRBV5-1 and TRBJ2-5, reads KAGVTQTPRYLIKTRGQQVTLSCSPISGHRSVSWYQQTPGQGLQFLFEYFSETQRNKGNFPGRFSGRQFSNSRSEMNVSTLELGDSALYLCASRSGGNNEQYFGPGTRLLVL.

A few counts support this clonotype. The CDR3 reads CASSHGTASQETQYF. In DNA, the CDR3 is TGTGCCAGCAGCCACGGGACAGCTTCTCAAGAGACCCAGTACTTC. The chain combines TRBV4-2 with TRBJ2-5; 7 bases map to TRBD1. The CDR3 sequence is 15 residues long. Trimming at V came to 3 bases and at J to 2 bases, leaving 6 bases not matched to a gene. CDR1 is LGHNA and CDR2 is YNFKEQ in the germline V gene.

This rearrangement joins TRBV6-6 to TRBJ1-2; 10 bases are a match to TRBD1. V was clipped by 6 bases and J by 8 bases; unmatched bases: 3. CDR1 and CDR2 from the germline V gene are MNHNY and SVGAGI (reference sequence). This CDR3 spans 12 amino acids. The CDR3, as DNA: TGTGCCAGCAGGACAGGGGGCTTCGGCTACACCTTC. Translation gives CASRTGGFGYTF.

The CDR3 sequence: CASSSRDIMYGYTF. In nucleotides, the CDR3 is TGTGCCAGCAGTTCCCGGGACATCATGTATGGCTACACCTTC. The V and J genes are TRBV12-3 or TRBV12-4 and TRBJ1-2, with D possibly being TRBD1 (6 bases). Trimming left V 4 bases short and J 5 bases short, with 14 bases between. The CDR3 sequence is 14 residues long.

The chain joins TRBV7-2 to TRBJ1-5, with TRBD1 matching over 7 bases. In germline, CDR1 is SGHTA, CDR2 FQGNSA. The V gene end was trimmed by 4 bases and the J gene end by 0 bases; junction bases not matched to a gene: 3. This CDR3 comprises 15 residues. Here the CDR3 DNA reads TGTGCCAGCAGCTCGACAGGGAATAGCAATCAGCCCCAGCATTTT. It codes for CASSSTGNSNQPQHF.

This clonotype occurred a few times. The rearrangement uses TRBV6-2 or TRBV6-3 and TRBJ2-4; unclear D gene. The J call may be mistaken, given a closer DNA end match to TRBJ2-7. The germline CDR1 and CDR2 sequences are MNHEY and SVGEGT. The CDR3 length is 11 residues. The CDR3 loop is CASSHQYEQYF. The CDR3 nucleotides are TGTGCCAGCAGTCACCAGTACGAGCAGTACTTC.

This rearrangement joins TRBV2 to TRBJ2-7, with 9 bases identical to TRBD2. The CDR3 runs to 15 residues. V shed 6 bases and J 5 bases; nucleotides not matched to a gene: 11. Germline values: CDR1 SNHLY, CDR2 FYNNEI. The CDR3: CASSGLGGRANEQYF. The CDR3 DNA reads TGTGCCAGCAGCGGGTTAGGCGGGAGGGCCAACGAGCAGTACTTC.

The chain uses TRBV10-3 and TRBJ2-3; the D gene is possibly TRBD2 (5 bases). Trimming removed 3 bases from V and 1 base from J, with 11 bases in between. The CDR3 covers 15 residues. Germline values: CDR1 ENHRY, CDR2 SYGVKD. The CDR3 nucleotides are TGTGCCATCAGTGAAATACGGGGTCGCACAGATACGCAGTATTTT. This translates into CAISEIRGRTDTQYF.

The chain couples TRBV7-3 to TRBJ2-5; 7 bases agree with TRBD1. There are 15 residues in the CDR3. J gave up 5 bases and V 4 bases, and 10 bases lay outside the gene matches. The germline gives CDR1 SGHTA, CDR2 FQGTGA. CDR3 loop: CASSSEGQIIETQYF. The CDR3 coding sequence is TGTGCCAGCAGCTCAGAGGGACAGATTATTGAGACCCAGTACTTC. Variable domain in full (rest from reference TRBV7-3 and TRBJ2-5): GAGVSQTPSNKVTEKGKYVELRCDPISGHTALYWYRQSLGQGPEFLIYFQGTGAADDSGLPNDRFFAVRPEGSVSTLKIQRTERGDSAVYLCASSSEGQIIETQYFGPGTRLLVL.

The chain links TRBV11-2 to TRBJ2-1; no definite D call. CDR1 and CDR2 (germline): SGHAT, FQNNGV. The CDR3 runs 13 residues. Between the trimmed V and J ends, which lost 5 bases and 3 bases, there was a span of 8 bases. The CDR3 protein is CASSQRNYNEQFF. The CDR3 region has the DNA TGTGCCAGCAGCCAACGGAACTACAATGAGCAGTTCTTC.

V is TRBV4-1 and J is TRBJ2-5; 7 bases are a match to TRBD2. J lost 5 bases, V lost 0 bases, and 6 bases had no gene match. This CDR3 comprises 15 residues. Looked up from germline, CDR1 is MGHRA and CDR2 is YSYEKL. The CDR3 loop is CASSQDSGGGETQYF. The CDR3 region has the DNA TGCGCCAGCAGCCAAGATAGTGGGGGGGGGGAGACCCAGTACTTC.

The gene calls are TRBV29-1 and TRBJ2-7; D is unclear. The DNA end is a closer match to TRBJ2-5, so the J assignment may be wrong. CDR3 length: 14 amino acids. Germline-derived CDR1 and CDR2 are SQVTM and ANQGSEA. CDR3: CSVEGSSSYETQYF. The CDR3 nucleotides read TGCAGCGTTGAAGGTAGTAGCTCGTACGAGACCCAGTACTTC.

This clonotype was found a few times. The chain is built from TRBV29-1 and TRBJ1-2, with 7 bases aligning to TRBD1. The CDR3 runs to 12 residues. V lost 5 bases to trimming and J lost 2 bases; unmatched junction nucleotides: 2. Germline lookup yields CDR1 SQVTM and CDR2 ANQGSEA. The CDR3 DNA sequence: TGCAGCGTTCTACAGGGGAACTATGGCTACACCTTC. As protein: CSVLQGNYGYTF.

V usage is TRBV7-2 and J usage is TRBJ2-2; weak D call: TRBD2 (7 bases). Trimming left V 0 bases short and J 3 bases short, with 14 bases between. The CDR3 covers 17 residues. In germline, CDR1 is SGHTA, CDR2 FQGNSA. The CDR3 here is CASSLAGGRLDTGELFF. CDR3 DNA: TGTGCCAGCAGCTTAGCGGGGGGGCGTCTCGACACCGGGGAGCTGTTTTTT.

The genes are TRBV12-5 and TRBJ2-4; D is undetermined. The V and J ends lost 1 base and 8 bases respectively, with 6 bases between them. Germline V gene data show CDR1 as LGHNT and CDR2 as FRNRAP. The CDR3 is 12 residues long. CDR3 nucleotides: TGTGCTAGTGGTTTGGGGACGGACATTCAGTACTTC. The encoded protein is CASGLGTDIQYF. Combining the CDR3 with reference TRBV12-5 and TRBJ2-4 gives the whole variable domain DARVTQTPRHKVTEMGQEVTMRCQPILGHNTVFWYRQTMMQGLELLAYFRNRAPLDDSGMPKDRFSAEMPDATLATLKIQPSEPRDSAVYFCASGLGTDIQYFGAGTRLSVL.

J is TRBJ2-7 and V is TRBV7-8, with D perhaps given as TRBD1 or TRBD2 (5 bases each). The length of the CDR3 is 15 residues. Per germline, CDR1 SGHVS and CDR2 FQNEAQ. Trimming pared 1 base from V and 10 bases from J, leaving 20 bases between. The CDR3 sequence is CASSLVGTAGDTQYF. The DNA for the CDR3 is TGTGCCAGCAGCTTAGTCGGGACGGCGGGCGACACCCAGTACTTC. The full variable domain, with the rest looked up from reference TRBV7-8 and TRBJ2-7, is GAGVSQSPRYKVAKRGQDVALRCDPISGHVSLFWYQQALGQGPEFLTYFQNEAQLDKSGLPSDRFFAERPEGSVSTLKIQRTQQEDSAVYLCASSLVGTAGDTQYFGPGTRLTVT.

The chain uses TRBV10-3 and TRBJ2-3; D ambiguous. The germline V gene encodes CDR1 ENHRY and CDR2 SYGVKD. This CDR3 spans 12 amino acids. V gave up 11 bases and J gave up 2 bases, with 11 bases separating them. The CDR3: CAASRYTDTQYF. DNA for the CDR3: TGTGCCGCCTCCCGCTACACAGATACGCAGTATTTT.

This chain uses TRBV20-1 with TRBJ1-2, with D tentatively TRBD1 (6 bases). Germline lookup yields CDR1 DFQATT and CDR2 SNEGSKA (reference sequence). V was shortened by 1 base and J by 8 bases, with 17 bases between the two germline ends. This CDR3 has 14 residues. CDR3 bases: TGCAGTGCTAGAGCCCCAGGGGCTGCTTTAGGCTACACCTTC. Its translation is CSARAPGAALGYTF.

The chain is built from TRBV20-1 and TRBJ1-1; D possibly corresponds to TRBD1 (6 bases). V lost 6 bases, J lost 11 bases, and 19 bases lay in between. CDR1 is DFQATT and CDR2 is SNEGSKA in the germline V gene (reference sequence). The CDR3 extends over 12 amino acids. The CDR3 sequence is CSALFPGGRAFF. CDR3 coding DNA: TGCAGTGCCCTCTTTCCTGGGGGGCGGGCTTTCTTT.

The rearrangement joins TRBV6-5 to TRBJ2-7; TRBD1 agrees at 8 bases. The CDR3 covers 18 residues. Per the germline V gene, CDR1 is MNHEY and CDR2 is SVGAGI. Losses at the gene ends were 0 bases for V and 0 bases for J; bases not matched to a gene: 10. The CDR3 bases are TGTGCCAGCAGTTACTCGTCTGAGACAGGGGTATTCTCCTACGAGCAGTACTTC. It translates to CASSYSSETGVFSYEQYF.

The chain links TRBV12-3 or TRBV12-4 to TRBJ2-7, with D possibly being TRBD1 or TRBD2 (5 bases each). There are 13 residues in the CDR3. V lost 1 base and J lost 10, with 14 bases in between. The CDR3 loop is CASSLGPSWDQYF. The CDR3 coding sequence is TGTGCCAGCAGTTTAGGCCCCTCGTGGGACCAGTACTTC.

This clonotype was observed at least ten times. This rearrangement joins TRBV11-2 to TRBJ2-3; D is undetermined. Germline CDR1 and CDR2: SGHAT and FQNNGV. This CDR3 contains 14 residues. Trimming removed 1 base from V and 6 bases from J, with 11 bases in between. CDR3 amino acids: CASSLGSVGDTQYF. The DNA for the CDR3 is TGTGCCAGCAGCTTAGGCAGCGTCGGGGATACGCAGTATTTT.

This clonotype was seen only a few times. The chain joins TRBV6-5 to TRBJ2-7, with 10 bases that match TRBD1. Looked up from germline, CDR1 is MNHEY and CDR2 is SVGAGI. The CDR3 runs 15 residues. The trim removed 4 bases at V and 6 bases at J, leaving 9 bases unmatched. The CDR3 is CASSFGGTGEREQYF. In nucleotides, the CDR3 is TGTGCCAGCAGTTTTGGCGGGACAGGGGAACGCGAGCAGTACTTC.

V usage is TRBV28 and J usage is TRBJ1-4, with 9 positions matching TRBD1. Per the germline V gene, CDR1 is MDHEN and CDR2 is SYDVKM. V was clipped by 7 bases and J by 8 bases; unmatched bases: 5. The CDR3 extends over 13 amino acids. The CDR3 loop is CASKDRGLEKLFF. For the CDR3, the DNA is TGTGCCAGCAAGGACAGGGGTTTGGAAAAACTGTTTTTT.

CDR3 DNA: TGTGCCAGCAGCATCGAGGGGAGCGAGCAGTACTTC. Translating it yields CASSIEGSEQYF. The genes are TRBV4-2 and TRBJ2-7; D possibly matches TRBD1 or TRBD2 (5 bases each). This CDR3 is built from 12 residues. Germline V lookup: CDR1 LGHNA, CDR2 YNFKEQ. V lost 5 bases and J lost 6, with 11 bases in between.